The 9 T cell receptor beta chains reported below all come from one sample, sequenced in a study of cytomegalovirus exposure and HLA in healthy donors. Profiled with immunoSEQ multiplex PCR; TCRdb holds only in-frame clones, not every one. The table records 150,000 to 180,000 clones, 86% of them present only once. The sample was PBMCs. All receptors come from a human donor in good health.

The chain recombines TRBV5-4 with TRBJ1-2; weak D call: TRBD1 (5 bases). Trimming pared 2 bases from V and 4 bases from J, leaving 6 bases between. This CDR3 spans 12 amino acids. CDR1 is SGHNT and CDR2 is YYREEE in the germline V gene (reference sequence). CDR3 sequence reads: CASSFDSYGYTF. Written as DNA, the CDR3 is TGTGCCAGCAGCTTCGACAGCTATGGCTACACCTTC.

The chain has TRBV7-2 and TRBJ1-1, with D unclear. The V gene's germline CDR1 is SGHTA and CDR2 FQGNSA. V gave up 5 bases and J gave up 7 bases, with 14 bases separating them. The CDR3 spans 13 residues. CDR3 amino acids: CASSQESRFEAFF. For the CDR3, the DNA is TGTGCCAGCAGCCAAGAGAGTCGTTTTGAAGCTTTCTTT.

The chain uses TRBV7-9 and TRBJ1-6; perhaps TRBD1 as D (6 bases). With 5 bases removed from V and 7 bases from J, the gap between germline ends came to 15 bases. The CDR3 is 15 amino acids. Germline CDR1 reads SEHNR; CDR2 reads FQNEAQ (reference sequence). CDR3 coding DNA: TGTGCCAGCAGCCCGCCGGGACAACTCAATTCACCCCTCCACTTT. As protein: CASSPPGQLNSPLHF.

CDR3 nucleotide sequence: TGTGCCAGCAGTTTAATTCAACCCGGGACAGGGATCTACGAGCAGTACTTC. It is translated as CASSLIQPGTGIYEQYF. J is TRBJ2-7 and V is TRBV28, with 9 bases fitting TRBD1. Trimming took 2 bases from V and 3 from J; bases not matched to a gene: 11. The germline V gene encodes CDR1 MDHEN and CDR2 SYDVKM. This CDR3 contains 17 residues.

The genes are TRBV28 and TRBJ2-6; D is unresolved. The germline V gene encodes CDR1 MDHEN and CDR2 SYDVKM. Trimming left V 7 bases short and J 0 bases short, with 13 bases between. This CDR3 has 16 residues. The CDR3 DNA reads TGTGCCAGCACCCCGTCCCCAGGCTCTGGGGCCAACGTCCTGACTTTC. This gives the protein CASTPSPGSGANVLTF.

The V gene is TRBV5-1, the J gene TRBJ2-1; TRBD1 might be the D (6 bases). V lost 3 bases, J lost 7 bases, and 14 bases lay in between. In germline, CDR1 is SGHRS, CDR2 YFSETQ. CDR3 length: 14 amino acids. The CDR3 nucleotides read TGCGCCAGCAGCTCCAAATTTCAGGGGAATGAGCAGTTCTTC. Translated: CASSSKFQGNEQFF.

The chain combines TRBV9 with TRBJ1-2; 7 bases fit TRBD1. The junction had 9 bases not matched to a gene; V was cut back by 3 bases and J by 1 base. The CDR3 covers 16 residues. Looked up from germline, CDR1 is SGDLS and CDR2 is YYNGEE. DNA of the CDR3: TGTGCCAGCAGCGCTCAGACCGGGACAGTTAACTATGGCTACACCTTC. Protein: CASSAQTGTVNYGYTF.

The rearrangement uses TRBV30 and TRBJ2-1, with TRBD2 identical over 7 bases. The V gene's germline CDR1 is GTSNPN and CDR2 SVGIG (reference sequence). This CDR3 comprises 14 residues. V gave up 3 bases and J gave up 4 bases; unmatched junction bases: 6. The CDR3: CAWSTSEKYNEQFF. DNA for the CDR3: TGTGCCTGGAGCACTAGCGAGAAATACAATGAGCAGTTCTTC.

This clone has only one observation. The V gene is TRBV5-1, the J gene TRBJ2-2; D gene unclear. CDR3 length equals 14 residues. Germline lookup yields CDR1 SGHRS and CDR2 YFSETQ. Deletions cut 2 bases from V and 0 bases from J, with 5 bases between. In DNA, the CDR3 is TGCGCCAGCAGCTTAAGAGCGAACACCGGGGAGCTGTTTTTT. This sequence encodes CASSLRANTGELFF.